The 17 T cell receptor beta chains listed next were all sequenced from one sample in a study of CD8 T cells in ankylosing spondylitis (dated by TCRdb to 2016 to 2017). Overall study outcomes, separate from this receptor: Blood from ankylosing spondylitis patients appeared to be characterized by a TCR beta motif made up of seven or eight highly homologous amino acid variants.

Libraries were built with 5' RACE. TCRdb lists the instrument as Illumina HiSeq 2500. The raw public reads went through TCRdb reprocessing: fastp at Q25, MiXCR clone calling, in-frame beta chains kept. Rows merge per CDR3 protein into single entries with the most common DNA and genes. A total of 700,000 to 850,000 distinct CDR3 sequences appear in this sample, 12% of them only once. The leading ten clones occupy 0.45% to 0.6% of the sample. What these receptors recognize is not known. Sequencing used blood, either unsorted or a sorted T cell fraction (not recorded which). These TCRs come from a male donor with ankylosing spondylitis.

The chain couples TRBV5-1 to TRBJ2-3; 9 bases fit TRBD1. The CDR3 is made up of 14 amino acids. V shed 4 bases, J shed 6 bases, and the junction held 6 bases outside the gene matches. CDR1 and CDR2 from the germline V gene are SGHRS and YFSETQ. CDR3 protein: CASSPGQGVDTQYF. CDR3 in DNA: TGCGCCAGCAGCCCGGGACAGGGAGTGGATACGCAGTATTTT.

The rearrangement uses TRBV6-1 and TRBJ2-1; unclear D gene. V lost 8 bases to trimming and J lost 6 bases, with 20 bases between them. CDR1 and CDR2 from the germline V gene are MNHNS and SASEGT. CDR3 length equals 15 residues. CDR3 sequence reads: CASGRVWREVNEQFF. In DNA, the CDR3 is TGTGCCAGCGGGCGAGTGTGGCGTGAAGTCAATGAGCAGTTCTTC.

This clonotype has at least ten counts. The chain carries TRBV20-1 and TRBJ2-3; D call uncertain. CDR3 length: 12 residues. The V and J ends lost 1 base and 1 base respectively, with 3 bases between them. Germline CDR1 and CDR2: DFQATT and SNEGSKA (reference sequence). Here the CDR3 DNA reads TGCAGTGCTAGAGGTGGCACAGATACGCAGTATTTT. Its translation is CSARGGTDTQYF.

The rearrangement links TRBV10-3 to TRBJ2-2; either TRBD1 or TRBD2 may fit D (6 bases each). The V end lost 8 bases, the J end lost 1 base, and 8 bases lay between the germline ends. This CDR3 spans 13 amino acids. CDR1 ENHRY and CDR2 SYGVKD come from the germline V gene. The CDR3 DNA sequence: TGTGCCATCGCGGGACAGAACACCGGGGAGCTGTTTTTT. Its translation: CAIAGQNTGELFF.

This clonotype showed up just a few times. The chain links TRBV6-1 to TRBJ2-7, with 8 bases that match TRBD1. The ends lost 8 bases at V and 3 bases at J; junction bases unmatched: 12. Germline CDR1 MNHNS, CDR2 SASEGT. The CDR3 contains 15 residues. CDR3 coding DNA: TGTGCCAGCCGTCTTGGACAGGGCGAGAACTACGAGCAGTACTTC. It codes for CASRLGQGENYEQYF.

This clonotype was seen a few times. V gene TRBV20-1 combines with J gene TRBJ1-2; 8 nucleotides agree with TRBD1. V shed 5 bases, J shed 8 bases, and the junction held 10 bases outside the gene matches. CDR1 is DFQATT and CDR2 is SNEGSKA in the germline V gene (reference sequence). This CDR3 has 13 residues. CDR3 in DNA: TGCAGTGCTTTCCCAGGGGGCGCGAAAGGCTACACCTTC. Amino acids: CSAFPGGAKGYTF.

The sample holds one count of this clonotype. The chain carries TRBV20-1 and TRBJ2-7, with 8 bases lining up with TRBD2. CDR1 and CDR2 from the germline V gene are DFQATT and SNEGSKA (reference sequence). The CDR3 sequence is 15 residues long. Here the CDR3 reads CSASGREASSYEQYF. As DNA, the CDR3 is TGCAGCGCCTCTGGGCGGGAGGCTAGCTCCTACGAGCAGTACTTC.

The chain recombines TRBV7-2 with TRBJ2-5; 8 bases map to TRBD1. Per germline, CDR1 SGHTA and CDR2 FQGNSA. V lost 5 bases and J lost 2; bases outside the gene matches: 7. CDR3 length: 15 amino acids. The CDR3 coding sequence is TGTGCCAGCAGCCCCAGACAGGGGTCACAAGAGACCCAGTACTTC. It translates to CASSPRQGSQETQYF.

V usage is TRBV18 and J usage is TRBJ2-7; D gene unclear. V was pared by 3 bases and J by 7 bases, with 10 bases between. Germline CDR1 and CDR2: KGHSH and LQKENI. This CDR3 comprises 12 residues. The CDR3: CASSPGLREQYF. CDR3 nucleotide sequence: TGTGCCAGCTCACCCGGTCTGAGGGAGCAGTACTTC.

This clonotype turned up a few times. The CDR3 is CSAVRGGRTETQYF. Written as DNA, the CDR3 is TGCAGTGCTGTCAGAGGGGGTCGGACGGAGACCCAGTACTTC. This chain links TRBV20-1 with TRBJ2-5, with D perhaps TRBD1 (6 bases). The V gene's germline CDR1 is DFQATT and CDR2 SNEGSKA (reference sequence). With 5 bases removed from V and 5 bases from J, the gap between germline ends came to 18 bases. There are 14 residues in the CDR3.

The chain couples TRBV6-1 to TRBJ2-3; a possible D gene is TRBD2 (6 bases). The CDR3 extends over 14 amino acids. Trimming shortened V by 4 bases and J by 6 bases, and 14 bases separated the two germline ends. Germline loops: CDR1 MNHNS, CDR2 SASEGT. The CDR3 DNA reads TGTGCCAGCAGTGCGCCAGGGAGGTTGGATACGCAGTATTTT. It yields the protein CASSAPGRLDTQYF.

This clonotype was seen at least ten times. CDR3 coding DNA: TGCAGCGTTGAAACAGAGAAAAACATTCAGTACTTC. Translated, it gives CSVETEKNIQYF. The chain combines TRBV29-1 with TRBJ2-4; D ambiguous. This CDR3 is built from 12 residues. V was clipped by 2 bases and J by 4 bases, with 6 bases between them. Germline V gives CDR1 SQVTM, CDR2 ANQGSEA.

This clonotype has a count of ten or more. The CDR3 coding sequence is TGCAGTGCTACCGGAAACACTGAAGCTTTCTTT. As protein: CSATGNTEAFF. This rearrangement joins TRBV20-1 to TRBJ1-1; D is unresolved. CDR3 length equals 11 residues. Germline CDR1 and CDR2: DFQATT and SNEGSKA (reference sequence). Trimming stripped 4 bases from V and 2 bases from J, with 5 bases between.

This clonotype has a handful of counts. The CDR3 region has the DNA TGTGCCAGCAGTTTATATTTCGGGGAGGGGGGGCGCTCCTACGAGCAGTACTTC. This encodes CASSLYFGEGGRSYEQYF. This chain connects TRBV28 to TRBJ2-7, with D possibly matching TRBD2 (7 bases). This CDR3 comprises 18 residues. Looked up from germline, CDR1 is MDHEN and CDR2 is SYDVKM. The V end was cut by 1 base, the J end by 0 bases, with 19 bases between. The variable domain in full, completed from reference TRBV28 and TRBJ2-7, reads DVKVTQSSRYLVKRTGEKVFLECVQDMDHENMFWYRQDPGLGLRLIYFSYDVKMKEKGDIPEGYSVSREKKERFSLILESASTNQTSMYLCASSLYFGEGGRSYEQYFGPGTRLTVT.

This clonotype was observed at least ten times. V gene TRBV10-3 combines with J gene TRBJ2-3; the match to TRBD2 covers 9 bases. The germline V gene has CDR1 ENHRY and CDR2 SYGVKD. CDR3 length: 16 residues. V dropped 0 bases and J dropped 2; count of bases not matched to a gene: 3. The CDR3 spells CAISESTSGYTDTQYF. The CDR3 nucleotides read TGTGCCATCAGTGAGTCGACTAGCGGCTACACAGATACGCAGTATTTT.

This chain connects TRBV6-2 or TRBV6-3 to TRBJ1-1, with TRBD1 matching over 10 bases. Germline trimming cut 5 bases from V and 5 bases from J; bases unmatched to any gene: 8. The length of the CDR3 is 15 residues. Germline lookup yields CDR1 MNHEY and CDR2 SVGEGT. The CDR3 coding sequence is TGTGCCAGCAGTACCTTCGGGACAGGGGTGACTGAAGCTTTCTTT. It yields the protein CASSTFGTGVTEAFF.

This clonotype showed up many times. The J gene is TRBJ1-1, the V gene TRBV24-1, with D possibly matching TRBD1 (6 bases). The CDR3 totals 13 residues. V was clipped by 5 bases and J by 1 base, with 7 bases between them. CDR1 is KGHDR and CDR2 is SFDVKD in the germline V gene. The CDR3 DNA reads TGTGCCACCAGTGGGACAGAGAACACTGAAGCTTTCTTT. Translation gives CATSGTENTEAFF.